These 20 T cell receptor beta chains share one sample of origin, sequenced in a study of control samples from healthy donors and cancer patients. Generated by immunoSEQ multiplex PCR, the TCRdb table keeps only in-frame clones and is missing some. The sample yields 35,000 to 45,000 clones, 75% to 90% seen once. Sequencing used blood. The receptors were sampled from a man aged 60 to 75 in good health.

The gene calls are TRBV28 and TRBJ1-2; tentatively, D is TRBD1 (5 bases). The CDR3 totals 14 residues. The V end was cut by 6 bases, the J end by 0 bases, with 11 bases between. CDR1 and CDR2 (germline): MDHEN, SYDVKM. CDR3 residues: CASSGRVTNYGYTF. The CDR3 DNA reads as TGTGCCAGCAGCGGCAGGGTTACTAACTATGGCTACACCTTC.

The chain recombines TRBV6-2 or TRBV6-3 with TRBJ1-6, with TRBD1 identical over 9 bases. CDR3 length: 18 amino acids. The V gene's germline CDR1 is MNHEY and CDR2 SVGEGT. Germline trimming cut 4 bases from V and 4 bases from J; bases unmatched to any gene: 11. In nucleotides, the CDR3 is TGTGCCAGCAGTTCAATTCCCCGGACAGGGGCTTATAATTCACCCCTCCACTTT. This codes for CASSSIPRTGAYNSPLHF.

This chain uses TRBV6-2 or TRBV6-3 with TRBJ2-5; D is ambiguous. The length of the CDR3 is 12 residues. Germline CDR1 reads MNHEY; CDR2 reads SVGEGT. Trimming stripped 2 bases from V and 9 bases from J, with 10 bases between. CDR3 sequence: CASSYESGAQYF. DNA for the CDR3: TGTGCCAGCAGTTACGAAAGTGGGGCCCAGTACTTC.

The chain joins TRBV11-2 to TRBJ1-1; possibly TRBD1 for D (5 bases). Trimming shortened V by 4 bases and J by 4 bases, and 10 bases separated the two germline ends. Germline V lookup: CDR1 SGHAT, CDR2 FQNNGV. CDR3 size: 13 residues. DNA for the CDR3: TGTGCCAGCAGCTGGCAGGGAGTCACTGAAGCTTTCTTT. It codes for CASSWQGVTEAFF.

This clone was observed a single time. This chain uses TRBV19 with TRBJ1-2; no reliable D call. The germline V and J ends were trimmed by 0 bases and 5 bases, with 13 bases remaining between them. Germline CDR1 is LNHDA and CDR2 is SQIVND (reference sequence). This CDR3 is 15 amino acids long. DNA of the CDR3: TGTGCCAGTAGTATAGACCTTCCGAGGGTTTATGGCTACACCTTC. Its translation: CASSIDLPRVYGYTF.

V gene TRBV9 combines with J gene TRBJ2-1; the match to TRBD1 covers 7 bases. The length of the CDR3 is 16 residues. Trimming removed 2 bases from V and 5 bases from J; junction bases left unmatched: 10. Germline V gene lookup returns CDR1 SGDLS and CDR2 YYNGEE. The CDR3 region is CASSVFEGATNNEQFF. The CDR3 nucleotides read TGTGCCAGCAGCGTCTTCGAGGGGGCTACCAACAATGAGCAGTTCTTC.

This clone was counted between two and nine times. The rearrangement uses TRBV5-1 and TRBJ2-7; D gene unclear. This CDR3 has 13 amino acids. Germline-derived CDR1 and CDR2 are SGHRS and YFSETQ. The V end lost 0 bases, the J end lost 3 bases, and 7 bases lay between the germline ends. CDR3 region: CASSLEQIYEQYF. In nucleotides, the CDR3 is TGCGCCAGCAGCTTGGAACAGATCTACGAGCAGTACTTC.

The chain carries TRBV28 and TRBJ2-6, with D possibly matching TRBD1 (6 bases). CDR1 MDHEN and CDR2 SYDVKM come from the germline V gene. V was trimmed by 5 bases and J by 0 bases, leaving 11 bases between them. The CDR3 consists of 16 residues. CDR3 bases: TGTGCCAGCAGTCCCGGGGACACCTCTGGGGCCAACGTCCTGACTTTC. Protein: CASSPGDTSGANVLTF.

The sample holds one count of this clone. The chain links TRBV6-1 to TRBJ2-7, with 12 bases fitting TRBD2. Losses at the gene ends were 4 bases for V and 0 bases for J; bases not matched to a gene: 7. The CDR3 is made up of 17 amino acids. Germline V lookup: CDR1 MNHNS, CDR2 SASEGT. CDR3: CASSAGTSGWSSYEQYF. The CDR3 DNA follows: TGTGCCAGCAGTGCCGGGACTAGCGGGTGGAGCTCCTACGAGCAGTACTTC.

There are a few counts of this clone. The genes are TRBV5-1 and TRBJ1-2; 7 nucleotides agree with TRBD1. This CDR3 comprises 14 residues. J was trimmed by 4 bases and V by 4 bases; bases with no gene match: 7. Per germline, CDR1 SGHRS and CDR2 YFSETQ. CDR3 sequence reads: CASSKDRESYGYTF. The DNA for the CDR3 is TGCGCCAGCAGCAAAGACAGGGAGAGCTATGGCTACACCTTC.

Only a few counts were recorded for this clone. The V gene is TRBV2, the J gene TRBJ2-2; the D gene is possibly TRBD1 (6 bases). Germline V lookup: CDR1 SNHLY, CDR2 FYNNEI. The CDR3 length is 14 residues. Trimming shortened V by 4 bases and J by 6 bases, and 12 bases separated the two germline ends. The CDR3 here is CASSGQAVSGELFF. Written as DNA, the CDR3 is TGTGCCAGCAGTGGACAGGCGGTATCCGGGGAGCTGTTTTTT.

Note on this clone: This sample includes further DNA sequences coding for the same CDR3. This chain joins TRBV19 and TRBJ2-5; D unclear. The V gene lost 1 base and the J gene lost 5 bases, with 5 bases spanning the gap. This CDR3 is 12 amino acids long. Germline-derived CDR1 and CDR2 are LNHDA and SQIVND (reference sequence). This CDR3 reads CASSIAGETQYF. CDR3 coding DNA: TGTGCCAGTAGTATAGCCGGGGAGACCCAGTACTTC.

CDR3 coding DNA: TGTGCCAGCAGTTACAGTGGAGCCGGGGCTTTCTTT. Translation gives CASSYSGAGAFF. This chain uses TRBV6-2 or TRBV6-3 with TRBJ1-1; D uncertain. The CDR3 contains 12 residues. V was trimmed by 2 bases and J by 11 bases, leaving 12 bases between them. Per germline, CDR1 MNHEY and CDR2 SVGEGT.

The genes are TRBV4-1 and TRBJ2-1, with 10 bases matching TRBD2. This CDR3 region has 17 residues. The V gene's germline CDR1 is MGHRA and CDR2 YSYEKL. Losses at the gene ends were 4 bases for V and 4 bases for J; bases not matched to a gene: 10. CDR3 bases: TGCGCCAGCAGCCTACGAACTAGCGGGGATAAATACAATGAGCAGTTCTTC. Translated: CASSLRTSGDKYNEQFF.

The chain employs TRBV25-1 and TRBJ2-7, with D possibly called TRBD1 or TRBD2 (5 bases each). The CDR3 totals 14 residues. V lost 6 bases, J lost 6 bases, and 18 bases lay in between. The germline CDR1 and CDR2 sequences are MGHDK and SYGVNS. The CDR3 DNA reads as TGTGCCAGCAGCGGAGCAGGGAGTGACTCCGAGCAGTACTTC. This translates into CASSGAGSDSEQYF.

The chain combines TRBV27 with TRBJ1-4; a weak D match, TRBD1 (5 bases). There are 17 residues in the CDR3. Trimming stripped 6 bases from V and 0 bases from J, with 17 bases between. Looked up from germline, CDR1 is MNHEY and CDR2 is SMNVEV (reference sequence). The CDR3 DNA follows: TGTGCCAGCAGCTACCCCGACAGACACCCAACTAATGAAAAACTGTTTTTT. Its protein product is CASSYPDRHPTNEKLFF.

This clone was seen only a few times. The junction departs from the called germline gene at one end, perhaps through a read error. This chain connects TRBV6-1 to TRBJ1-5, with D possibly TRBD1 on 5 matching bases. CDR1 and CDR2 from the germline V gene are MNHNS and SASEGT. The CDR3 consists of 16 residues. The CDR3 is CASSEGDGRRNQPQHF. CDR3 nucleotides: TGTGCCAGCAGCGAAGGGGATGGCAGAAGGAATCAGCCCCAGCATTTT.

The rearrangement joins TRBV15 to TRBJ1-5; no reliable D call. V dropped 0 bases and J dropped 3 bases, with 9 bases sitting between them. This CDR3 is 15 amino acids long. Germline CDR1 and CDR2: LNHNV and YYDKDF (reference sequence). DNA of the CDR3: TGTGCCACCAGCAGAGATTTGGGGATCAATCAGCCCCAGCATTTT. Translation: CATSRDLGINQPQHF.

This clone was detected a few times. The CDR3 bases are TGTGCCAGCAGCTTAGCGGAAGCCTACACTGAAGCTTTCTTT. Amino acids: CASSLAEAYTEAFF. This chain uses TRBV7-2 with TRBJ1-1; D remains ambiguous. The CDR3 covers 14 residues. Germline loops: CDR1 SGHTA, CDR2 FQGNSA. The V end was cut by 0 bases, the J end by 3 bases, with 8 bases between.

The V call is TRBV18, the J call TRBJ1-1; no clear D gene. The CDR3 sequence is 15 residues long. From germline, CDR1 is KGHSH and CDR2 LQKENI. Trimming stripped 5 bases from V and 0 bases from J, with 13 bases between. The CDR3 reads CASSFYGRMNTEAFF. The DNA for the CDR3 is TGTGCCAGCTCATTCTACGGACGGATGAACACTGAAGCTTTCTTT. Full variable domain (missing parts from reference TRBV18 and TRBJ1-1): NAGVMQNPRHLVRRRGQEARLRCSPMKGHSHVYWYRQLPEEGLKFMVYLQKENIIDESGMPKERFSAEFPKEGPSILRIQQVVRGDSAAYFCASSFYGRMNTEAFFGQGTRLTVV.